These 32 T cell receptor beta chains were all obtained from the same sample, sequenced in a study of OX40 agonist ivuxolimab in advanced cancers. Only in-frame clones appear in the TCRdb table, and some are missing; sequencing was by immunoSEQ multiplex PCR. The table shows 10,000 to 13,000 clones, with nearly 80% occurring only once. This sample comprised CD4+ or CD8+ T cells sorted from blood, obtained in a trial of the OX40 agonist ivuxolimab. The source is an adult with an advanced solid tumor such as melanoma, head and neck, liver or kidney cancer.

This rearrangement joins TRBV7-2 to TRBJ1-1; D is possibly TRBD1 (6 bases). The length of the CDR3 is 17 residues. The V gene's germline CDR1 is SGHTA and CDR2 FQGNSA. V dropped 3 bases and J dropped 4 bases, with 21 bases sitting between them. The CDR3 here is CASSFGGGAVRTTEAFF. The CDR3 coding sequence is TGTGCCAGCAGCTTCGGGGGCGGTGCGGTCAGGACCACTGAAGCTTTCTTT.

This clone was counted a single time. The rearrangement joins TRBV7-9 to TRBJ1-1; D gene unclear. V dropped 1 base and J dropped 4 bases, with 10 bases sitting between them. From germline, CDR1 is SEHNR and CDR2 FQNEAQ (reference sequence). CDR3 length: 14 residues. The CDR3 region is CASSLDSLLTEAFF. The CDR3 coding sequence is TGTGCCAGCAGCTTAGACAGCCTACTCACTGAAGCTTTCTTT.

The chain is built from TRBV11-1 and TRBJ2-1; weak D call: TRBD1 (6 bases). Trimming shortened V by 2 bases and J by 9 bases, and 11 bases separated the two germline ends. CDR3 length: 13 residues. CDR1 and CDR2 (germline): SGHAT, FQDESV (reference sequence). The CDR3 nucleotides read TGTGCCAGCAGCTTAAAGAGGGGGTCTGAGCAGTTCTTC. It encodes CASSLKRGSEQFF.

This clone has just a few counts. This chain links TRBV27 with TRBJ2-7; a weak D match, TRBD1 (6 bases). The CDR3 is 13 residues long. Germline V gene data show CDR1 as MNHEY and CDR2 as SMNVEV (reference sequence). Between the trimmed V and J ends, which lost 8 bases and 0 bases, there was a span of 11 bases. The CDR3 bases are TGTGCCAGCTCCTGGGACAACTCCTACGAGCAGTACTTC. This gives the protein CASSWDNSYEQYF.

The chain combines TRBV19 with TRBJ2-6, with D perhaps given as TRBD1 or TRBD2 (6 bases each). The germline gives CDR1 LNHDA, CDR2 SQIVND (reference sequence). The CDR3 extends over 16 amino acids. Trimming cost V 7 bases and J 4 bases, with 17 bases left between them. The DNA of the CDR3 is TGTGCCAGTACCCCTAGGGGGGCGGACGGGGCCAACGTCCTGACTTTC. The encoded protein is CASTPRGADGANVLTF.

DNA of the CDR3: TGTGCCAGCAGCTTACCCTTGGGACAGGGTTACACAGATACGCAGTATTTT. Its protein product is CASSLPLGQGYTDTQYF. This chain connects TRBV7-3 to TRBJ2-3; 9 nucleotides agree with TRBD1. Germline CDR1 is SGHTA and CDR2 is FQGTGA. J lost 2 bases, V lost 2 bases, and 8 bases had no gene match. The CDR3 length is 17 residues.

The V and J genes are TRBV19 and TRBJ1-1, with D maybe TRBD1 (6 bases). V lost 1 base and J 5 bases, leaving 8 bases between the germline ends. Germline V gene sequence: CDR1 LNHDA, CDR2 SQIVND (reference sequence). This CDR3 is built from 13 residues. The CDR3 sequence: CASSIGRGTEAFF. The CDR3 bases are TGTGCCAGTAGTATAGGGAGGGGGACTGAAGCTTTCTTT. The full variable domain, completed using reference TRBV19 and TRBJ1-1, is DGGITQSPKYLFRKEGQNVTLSCEQNLNHDAMYWYRQDPGQGLRLIYYSQIVNDFQKGDIAEGYSVSREKKESFPLTVTSAQKNPTAFYLCASSIGRGTEAFFGQGTRLTVV.

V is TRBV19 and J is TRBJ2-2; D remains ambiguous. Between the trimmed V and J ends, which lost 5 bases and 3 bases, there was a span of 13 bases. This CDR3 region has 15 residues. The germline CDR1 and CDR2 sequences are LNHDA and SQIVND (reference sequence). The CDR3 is CASSPRVGYTGELFF. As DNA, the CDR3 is TGTGCCAGTAGTCCACGAGTGGGATACACCGGGGAGCTGTTTTTT.

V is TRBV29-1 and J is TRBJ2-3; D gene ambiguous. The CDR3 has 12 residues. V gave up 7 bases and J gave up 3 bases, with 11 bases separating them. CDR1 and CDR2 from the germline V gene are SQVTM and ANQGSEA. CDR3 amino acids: CSAGRVTDTQYF. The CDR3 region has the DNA TGCAGCGCTGGTAGGGTGACAGATACGCAGTATTTT.

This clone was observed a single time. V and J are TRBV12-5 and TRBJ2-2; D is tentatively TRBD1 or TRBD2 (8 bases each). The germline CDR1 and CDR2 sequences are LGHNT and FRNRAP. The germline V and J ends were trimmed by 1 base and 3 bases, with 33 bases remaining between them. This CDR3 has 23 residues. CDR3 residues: CASGLERMIIGQGGRGDTGELFF. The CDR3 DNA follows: TGTGCTAGTGGTTTGGAAAGGATGATTATCGGACAGGGTGGGCGGGGGGACACCGGGGAGCTGTTTTTT.

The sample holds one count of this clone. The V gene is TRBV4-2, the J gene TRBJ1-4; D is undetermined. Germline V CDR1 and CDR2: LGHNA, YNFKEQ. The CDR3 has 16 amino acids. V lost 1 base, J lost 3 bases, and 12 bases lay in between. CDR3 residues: CASSQVKGPANEKLFF. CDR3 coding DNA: TGTGCCAGCAGCCAAGTAAAAGGGCCGGCTAATGAAAAACTGTTTTTT.

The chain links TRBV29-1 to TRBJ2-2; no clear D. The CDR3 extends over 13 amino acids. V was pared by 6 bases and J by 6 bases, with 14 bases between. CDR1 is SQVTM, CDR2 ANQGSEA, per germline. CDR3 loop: CSVPSVLAGELFF. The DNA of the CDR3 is TGCAGCGTACCCAGTGTATTGGCCGGGGAGCTGTTTTTT.

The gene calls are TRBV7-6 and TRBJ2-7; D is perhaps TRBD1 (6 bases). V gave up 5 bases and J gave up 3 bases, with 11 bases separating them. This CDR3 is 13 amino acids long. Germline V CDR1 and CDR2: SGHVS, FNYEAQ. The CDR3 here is CASSANRVYEQYF. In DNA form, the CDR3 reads TGTGCCAGCAGCGCTAACAGGGTCTACGAGCAGTACTTC.

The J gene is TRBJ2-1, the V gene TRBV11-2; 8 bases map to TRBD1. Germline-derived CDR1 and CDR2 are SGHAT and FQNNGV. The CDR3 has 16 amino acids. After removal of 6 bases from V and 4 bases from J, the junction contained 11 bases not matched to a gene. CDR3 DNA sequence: TGTGCCAGCAGTTGGAGTAGGGGACAGGTATACAATGAGCAGTTCTTC. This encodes CASSWSRGQVYNEQFF.

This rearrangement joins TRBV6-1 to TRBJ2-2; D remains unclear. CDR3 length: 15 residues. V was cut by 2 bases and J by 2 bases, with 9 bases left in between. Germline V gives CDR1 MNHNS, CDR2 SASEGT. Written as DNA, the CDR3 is TGTGCCAGCAGTGAAATGGACGGCAACACCGGGGAGCTGTTTTTT. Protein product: CASSEMDGNTGELFF.

In nucleotides, the CDR3 is TGTGCCAGCAGTGCCACTAGCGGGGAAGAGACCCAGTACTTC. Its translation is CASSATSGEETQYF. The V gene is TRBV6-5, the J gene TRBJ2-5, with TRBD2 matching over 10 bases. Per the germline V gene, CDR1 is MNHEY and CDR2 is SVGAGI. The V segment lost 5 bases and the J segment 3 bases; nucleotides outside the gene matches: 3. This CDR3 has 14 amino acids.

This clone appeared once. The CDR3 spells CASSGSLTSAGELFF. CDR3 DNA: TGTGCCAGCAGTGGTAGCTTAACTTCCGCCGGGGAGCTGTTTTTT. The chain recombines TRBV2 with TRBJ2-2; D is unclear. Germline values: CDR1 SNHLY, CDR2 FYNNEI. The CDR3 consists of 15 residues. V lost 4 bases, J lost 6 bases, and 15 bases lay in between.

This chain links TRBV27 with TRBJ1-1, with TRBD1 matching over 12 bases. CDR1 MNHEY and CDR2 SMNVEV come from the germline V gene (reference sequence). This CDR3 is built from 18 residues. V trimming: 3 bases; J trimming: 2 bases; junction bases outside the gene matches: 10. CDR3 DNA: TGTGCCAGCAGTTTCTCATCCGGGACAGGGGGCGTAAACACTGAAGCTTTCTTT. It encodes CASSFSSGTGGVNTEAFF.

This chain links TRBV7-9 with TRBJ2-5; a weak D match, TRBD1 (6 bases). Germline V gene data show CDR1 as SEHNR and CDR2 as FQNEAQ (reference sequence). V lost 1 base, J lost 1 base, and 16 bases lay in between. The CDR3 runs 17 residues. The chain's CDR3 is CASSLVGGGFLQETQYF. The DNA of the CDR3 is TGTGCCAGCAGCTTAGTTGGGGGCGGATTCCTCCAAGAGACCCAGTACTTC.

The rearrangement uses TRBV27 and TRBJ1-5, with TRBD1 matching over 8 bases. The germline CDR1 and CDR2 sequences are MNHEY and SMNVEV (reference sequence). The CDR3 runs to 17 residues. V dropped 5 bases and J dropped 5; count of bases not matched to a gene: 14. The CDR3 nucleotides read TGTGCCAGCAGTCCGTTACGGACAGGGACGATACATCAGCCCCAGCATTTT. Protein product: CASSPLRTGTIHQPQHF.

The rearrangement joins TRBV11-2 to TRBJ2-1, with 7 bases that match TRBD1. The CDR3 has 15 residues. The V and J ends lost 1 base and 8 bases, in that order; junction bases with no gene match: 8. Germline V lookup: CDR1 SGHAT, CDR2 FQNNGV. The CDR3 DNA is TGTGCCAGCAGCTTAGTGGCAGGGGGAAGGTATGAGCAGTTCTTC. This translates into CASSLVAGGRYEQFF.

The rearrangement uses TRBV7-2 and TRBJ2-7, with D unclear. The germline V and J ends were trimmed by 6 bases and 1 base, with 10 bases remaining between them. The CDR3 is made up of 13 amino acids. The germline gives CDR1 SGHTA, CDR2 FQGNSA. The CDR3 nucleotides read TGTGCCAGCAGTTGGCAAAAATCCTACGAGCAGTACTTC. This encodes CASSWQKSYEQYF.

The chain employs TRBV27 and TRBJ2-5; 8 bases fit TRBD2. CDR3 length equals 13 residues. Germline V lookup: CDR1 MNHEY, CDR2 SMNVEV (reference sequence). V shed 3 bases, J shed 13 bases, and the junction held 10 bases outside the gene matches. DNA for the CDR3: TGTGCCAGCAGTTTGACGGGAGGGTGGGAGCGGTACTTC. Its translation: CASSLTGGWERYF.

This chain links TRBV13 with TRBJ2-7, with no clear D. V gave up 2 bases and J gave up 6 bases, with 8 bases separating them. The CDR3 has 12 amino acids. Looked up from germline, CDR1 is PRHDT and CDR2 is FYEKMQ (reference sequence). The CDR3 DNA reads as TGTGCCAGCAGCTTATGGGGTTCCGAGCAGTACTTC. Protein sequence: CASSLWGSEQYF.

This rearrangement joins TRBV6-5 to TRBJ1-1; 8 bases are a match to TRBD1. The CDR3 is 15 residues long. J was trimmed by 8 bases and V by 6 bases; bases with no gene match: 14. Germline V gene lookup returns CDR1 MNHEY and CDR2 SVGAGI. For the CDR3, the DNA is TGTGCCAGCAGAACGGGACAGGCCACATATTCGGAAGCTTTCTTT. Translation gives CASRTGQATYSEAFF.

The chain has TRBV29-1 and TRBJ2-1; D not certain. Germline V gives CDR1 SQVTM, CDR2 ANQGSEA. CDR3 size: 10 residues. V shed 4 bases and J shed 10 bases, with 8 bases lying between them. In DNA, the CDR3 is TGCAGCGTTGTCGCGAGAGAGCAGTTCTTC. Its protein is CSVVAREQFF.

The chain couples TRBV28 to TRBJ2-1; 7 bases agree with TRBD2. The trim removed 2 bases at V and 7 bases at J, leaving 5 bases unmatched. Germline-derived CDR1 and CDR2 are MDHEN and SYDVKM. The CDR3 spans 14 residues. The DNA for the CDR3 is TGTGCCAGCAGTTTAACGGGAGCGGGAAATGAGCAGTTCTTC. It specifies CASSLTGAGNEQFF.

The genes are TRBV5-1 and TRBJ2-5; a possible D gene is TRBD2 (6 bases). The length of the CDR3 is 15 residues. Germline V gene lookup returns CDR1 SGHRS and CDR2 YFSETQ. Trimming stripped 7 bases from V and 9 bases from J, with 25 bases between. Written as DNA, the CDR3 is TGCGCCAGCTGGTTAGGTGCGGGACTTTGGGAAGCCCAGTACTTC. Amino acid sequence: CASWLGAGLWEAQYF.

CDR3 sequence reads: CASMASAGELFF. CDR3 DNA: TGTGCCAGCATGGCCTCAGCCGGGGAGCTGTTTTTT. This chain links TRBV9 with TRBJ2-2, with unresolved D. Germline values: CDR1 SGDLS, CDR2 YYNGEE. The CDR3 length is 12 residues. V lost 6 bases and J 6 bases, leaving 9 bases between the germline ends.

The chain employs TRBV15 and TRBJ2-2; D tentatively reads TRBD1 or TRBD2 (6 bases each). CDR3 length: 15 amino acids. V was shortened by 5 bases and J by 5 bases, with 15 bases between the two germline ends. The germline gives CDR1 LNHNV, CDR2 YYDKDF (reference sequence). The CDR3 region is CATSGNREVTGELFF. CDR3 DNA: TGTGCCACCAGCGGAAACAGGGAGGTTACCGGGGAGCTGTTTTTT.

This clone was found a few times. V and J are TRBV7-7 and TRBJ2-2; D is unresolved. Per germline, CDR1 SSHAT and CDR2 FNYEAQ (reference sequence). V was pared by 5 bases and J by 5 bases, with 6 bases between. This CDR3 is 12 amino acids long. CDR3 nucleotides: TGTGCCAGCAGCCCCCGAACCGGGGAGCTGTTTTTT. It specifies CASSPRTGELFF. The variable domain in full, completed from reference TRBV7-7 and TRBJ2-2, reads GAGVSQSPRYKVTKRGQDVTLRCDPISSHATLYWYQQALGQGPEFLTYFNYEAQPDKSGLPSDRFSAERPEGSISTLTIQRTEQRDSAMYRCASSPRTGELFFGEGSRLTVL.

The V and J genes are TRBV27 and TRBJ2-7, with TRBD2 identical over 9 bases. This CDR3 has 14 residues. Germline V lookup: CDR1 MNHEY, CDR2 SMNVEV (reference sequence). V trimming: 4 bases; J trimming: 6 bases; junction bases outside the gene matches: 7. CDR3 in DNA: TGTGCCAGCAGTTCTAGCGGGAACAGGGTCGAGCAGTACTTC. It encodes CASSSSGNRVEQYF.